The sequence of this TCR beta chain was determined in a study of a mutant IDH1 vaccine in newly diagnosed glioma. Some clones are missing from TCRdb's copy, which holds only in-frame ones; the method was immunoSEQ multiplex PCR. The sample has 20,000 to 25,000 clones; approximately 85% are singletons. Germline-derived CDR1 and CDR2 are SGHTA and FQGNSA. The CDR3 is made up of 13 amino acids. V shed 5 bases and J shed 2 bases, with 9 bases lying between them. Specified time point: baseline, week 1 (first vaccination visit). Treatment meaning: pre-vaccination baseline after standard-of-care therapy. This sample comprised PBMCs, obtained from a glioma patient treated with radiotherapy, temozolomide or both. The receptor comes from a man aged 35-49 years with glioma. The chain couples TRBV7-2 to TRBJ2-5; D could derive from TRBD1 or TRBD2 (5 bases each). CDR3 bases: TGTGCCAGCAGCCCCGGGGCACAAGAGACCCAGTACTTC. Residues: CASSPGAQETQYF.